These 32 T cell receptor beta chains originate from one sample sequenced in a study of OX40 agonist ivuxolimab in advanced cancers. Repertoires were generated with immunoSEQ multiplex PCR, while TCRdb's copy carries only in-frame clones and drops some. The sample yields almost 80,000 clones, 84% seen once. This sample comprised CD4+ or CD8+ T cells sorted from blood, obtained in a trial of the OX40 agonist ivuxolimab. The source of these receptors is an adult with an advanced solid tumor such as melanoma, head and neck, liver or kidney cancer.

The rearrangement uses TRBV30 and TRBJ2-5; D is ambiguous. The germline V gene encodes CDR1 GTSNPN and CDR2 SVGIG (reference sequence). Between the trimmed V and J ends, which lost 4 bases and 2 bases, there was a span of 11 bases. The CDR3 is made up of 13 amino acids. The CDR3 coding sequence is TGTGCCTGGAATCCCGGGTTTCAAGAGACCCAGTACTTC. Translation: CAWNPGFQETQYF.

This chain joins TRBV19 and TRBJ2-2; 10 nucleotides match TRBD2. The CDR3 contains 17 residues. With 4 bases clipped from V and 3 bases from J, the junction kept 8 bases outside the gene matches. CDR1 LNHDA and CDR2 SQIVND come from the germline V gene (reference sequence). Here the CDR3 DNA reads TGTGCCAGTAGTAGGGCTAGCGGGAGAGGGTACACCGGGGAGCTGTTTTTT. Amino acids: CASSRASGRGYTGELFF. Using reference TRBV19 and TRBJ2-2 for the parts outside the CDR3, the full variable domain is DGGITQSPKYLFRKEGQNVTLSCEQNLNHDAMYWYRQDPGQGLRLIYYSQIVNDFQKGDIAEGYSVSREKKESFPLTVTSAQKNPTAFYLCASSRASGRGYTGELFFGEGSRLTVL.

This clone was observed a single time. This chain links TRBV6-5 with TRBJ2-1; D is tentatively TRBD1 or TRBD2 (6 bases each). The CDR3 runs 14 residues. CDR1 is MNHEY, CDR2 SVGAGI, per germline. The V gene lost 6 bases and the J gene lost 7 bases, with 16 bases spanning the gap. Here the CDR3 DNA reads TGTGCCAGCAGAAGAGGGGGGCTGGGAAATGAGCAGTTCTTC. This encodes CASRRGGLGNEQFF.

The rearrangement uses TRBV6-5 and TRBJ1-2, with a weak D call TRBD1 (5 bases). The V gene lost 6 bases and the J gene lost 6 bases, with 17 bases spanning the gap. Germline CDR1 MNHEY, CDR2 SVGAGI. The CDR3 extends over 14 amino acids. CDR3 coding DNA: TGTGCCAGCAGCCCTACAGGAGAGCGGAATGGCTACACCTTC. This encodes CASSPTGERNGYTF.

This sequence joins TRBV18 and TRBJ2-3, with 10 bases fitting TRBD2. V gave up 5 bases and J gave up 2 bases; unmatched junction bases: 7. Germline V gene data show CDR1 as KGHSH and CDR2 as LQKENI. The CDR3 sequence is 16 residues long. CDR3 loop: CASSSGAGGVTDTQYF. CDR3 sequence (DNA): TGTGCCAGCTCATCGGGAGCGGGAGGGGTCACAGATACGCAGTATTTT.

The chain recombines TRBV5-1 with TRBJ1-2; 9 bases align to TRBD1. Germline CDR1 SGHRS, CDR2 YFSETQ. The CDR3 runs to 14 residues. V shed 0 bases and J 6 bases; nucleotides not matched to a gene: 3. The CDR3 DNA reads as TGCGCCAGCAGCTTGGCGACAGGGGGTAATGGCTACACCTTC. It yields the protein CASSLATGGNGYTF.

The chain uses TRBV5-4 and TRBJ2-7; D unclear. Germline CDR1 and CDR2: SGHNT and YYREEE (reference sequence). The CDR3 consists of 11 residues. Deletions cut 4 bases from V and 1 base from J, with 3 bases between. Here the CDR3 reads CASSGSYEQYF. CDR3 bases: TGTGCCAGCAGCGGATCCTACGAGCAGTACTTC.

CDR3 region: CASSLTGGTFYNSPLHF. For the CDR3, the DNA is TGTGCCAGCAGCTTAACCGGCGGAACCTTCTATAATTCACCCCTCCACTTT. V is TRBV7-9 and J is TRBJ1-6; no clear D. Germline CDR1 is SEHNR and CDR2 is FQNEAQ (reference sequence). V was trimmed by 2 bases and J by 3 bases, leaving 14 bases between them. This CDR3 comprises 17 residues.

This chain uses TRBV10-3 with TRBJ1-5; D is possibly TRBD1 (5 bases). V shed 0 bases and J shed 2 bases, with 8 bases lying between them. This CDR3 has 15 residues. Germline V gene sequence: CDR1 ENHRY, CDR2 SYGVKD. The CDR3 loop is CAISESVGRNQPQHF. As DNA, the CDR3 is TGTGCCATCAGTGAGTCCGTGGGACGCAATCAGCCCCAGCATTTT.

The rearrangement uses TRBV4-2 and TRBJ2-6; no firm D call. There are 17 residues in the CDR3. V shed 1 base and J shed 0 bases, with 10 bases lying between them. Per the germline V gene, CDR1 is LGHNA and CDR2 is YNFKEQ. The CDR3 spells CASSQGHTYSGANVLTF. The CDR3 DNA follows: TGTGCCAGCAGCCAAGGACATACTTACTCTGGGGCCAACGTCCTGACTTTC.

The J gene is TRBJ2-2, the V gene TRBV10-3; 9 bases are shared with TRBD2. Germline assignment: CDR1 ENHRY and CDR2 SYGVKD. The CDR3 is 15 amino acids. V lost 3 bases, J lost 4 bases, and 3 bases stayed unmatched. This CDR3 is CAISDGGRGTGELFF. The CDR3 nucleotides read TGTGCCATCAGTGATGGCGGGAGGGGCACCGGGGAGCTGTTTTTT.

The chain employs TRBV4-2 and TRBJ2-4; tentative D call: TRBD2 (6 bases). CDR1 is LGHNA, CDR2 YNFKEQ, per germline. CDR3 length equals 17 residues. Trimming shortened V by 0 bases and J by 6 bases, and 18 bases separated the two germline ends. The CDR3 loop reads CASSQEPEGRSGNIQYF. DNA for the CDR3: TGTGCCAGCAGCCAAGAACCGGAGGGGAGATCGGGAAACATTCAGTACTTC.

This chain joins TRBV5-4 and TRBJ2-7; D is perhaps TRBD1 (6 bases). There are 16 residues in the CDR3. V lost 3 bases and J lost 0, with 16 bases in between. Germline V gene sequence: CDR1 SGHNT, CDR2 YYREEE (reference sequence). CDR3 DNA: TGTGCCAGCAGCTCAAGTGTCGACAGGAGCTCCTACGAGCAGTACTTC. Its protein product is CASSSSVDRSSYEQYF.

The table lists this clone with a few counts. V usage is TRBV6-1 and J usage is TRBJ2-1, with 12 positions matching TRBD2. The germline CDR1 and CDR2 sequences are MNHNS and SASEGT. The ends lost 11 bases at V and 6 bases at J; junction bases unmatched: 8. This CDR3 region has 14 residues. CDR3 sequence: CAARGTSGSNEQFF. In nucleotides, the CDR3 is TGTGCCGCACGCGGGACTAGCGGGTCCAATGAGCAGTTCTTC.

This clone was seen a few times. The chain joins TRBV30 to TRBJ1-2; D gene ambiguous. Germline V gene data show CDR1 as GTSNPN and CDR2 as SVGIG (reference sequence). CDR3 length equals 12 residues. Trimming cost V 2 bases and J 4 bases, with 8 bases left between them. The CDR3 is CAWSRLRYGYTF. CDR3 in DNA: TGTGCCTGGAGTCGTCTCCGCTATGGCTACACCTTC.

This clone occurred a few times. The chain uses TRBV19 and TRBJ1-5; D gene unclear. Trimming took off 5 bases at V and 7 bases at J, with 9 bases between the two ends. Germline V gene lookup returns CDR1 LNHDA and CDR2 SQIVND (reference sequence). This CDR3 is 12 amino acids long. The CDR3 region has the DNA TGTGCCAGTAGTGGGCTGGGCCAGCCCCAGCATTTT. Residues: CASSGLGQPQHF.

The genes are TRBV18 and TRBJ2-3; 9 bases fit TRBD2. V dropped 3 bases and J dropped 0; count of bases not matched to a gene: 1. CDR3 length: 15 residues. Per the germline V gene, CDR1 is KGHSH and CDR2 is LQKENI. CDR3 amino acids: CASSPGLASTDTQYF. The CDR3 nucleotides are TGTGCCAGCTCACCGGGACTAGCTAGCACAGATACGCAGTATTTT.

The chain has TRBV6-5 and TRBJ2-7, with a tentative D call TRBD2 (6 bases). The CDR3 is 11 residues long. Per germline, CDR1 MNHEY and CDR2 SVGAGI. Deletions cut 5 bases from V and 7 bases from J, with 9 bases between. The CDR3 sequence: CASSDSGEQYF. DNA for the CDR3: TGTGCCAGCAGTGACAGCGGGGAGCAGTACTTC.

The chain links TRBV27 to TRBJ2-5; the D gene could be TRBD1 or TRBD2 (5 bases each). The J call may be wrong; the DNA end is better matched by TRBJ2-7. Germline lookup yields CDR1 MNHEY and CDR2 SMNVEV (reference sequence). The CDR3 covers 14 residues. CDR3 in DNA: TGTGCCAGCAGTTTGAAGGGACCAGCCTACGAGCAGTACTTC. Encoded protein: CASSLKGPAYEQYF.

This clone was observed once. This may be a read error: a much more frequent sequence differs by one nucleotide. The chain joins TRBV7-9 to TRBJ1-1; no clear D. Germline CDR1 reads SEHNR; CDR2 reads FQNEAQ (reference sequence). This CDR3 has 13 amino acids. V dropped 7 bases and J dropped 0 bases, with 9 bases sitting between them. The CDR3 DNA sequence: TGTGCCAGCAACCCTCAAATGAACACTGAAGCTTTCTTT. Protein sequence: CASNPQMNTEAFF.

The genes are TRBV6-1 and TRBJ1-6; 11 nucleotides line up with TRBD1. There are 15 residues in the CDR3. From germline, CDR1 is MNHNS and CDR2 SASEGT. J lost 13 bases, V lost 2 bases, and 7 bases had no gene match. The CDR3 region has the DNA TGTGCCAGCAGTGAACACGGACAGGGGGCGAGTCCCCTCCACTTT. Amino acids: CASSEHGQGASPLHF.

The rearrangement uses TRBV2 and TRBJ1-5; D is undetermined. The germline V and J ends were trimmed by 7 bases and 4 bases, with 17 bases remaining between them. Germline lookup yields CDR1 SNHLY and CDR2 FYNNEI. The CDR3 consists of 15 residues. The CDR3 reads CASTSTVGPNQPQHF. CDR3 nucleotides: TGTGCCAGCACCTCAACAGTTGGGCCGAATCAGCCCCAGCATTTT.

The rearrangement uses TRBV4-2 and TRBJ1-5; D may be TRBD1 (6 bases). The V end was cut by 0 bases, the J end by 4 bases, with 13 bases between. The CDR3 is 16 amino acids. CDR1 LGHNA and CDR2 YNFKEQ come from the germline V gene. The CDR3 loop is CASSQDYSGANQPQHF. Here the CDR3 DNA reads TGTGCCAGCAGCCAAGATTACTCAGGGGCTAATCAGCCCCAGCATTTT.

The chain joins TRBV18 to TRBJ2-1; 9 bases are a match to TRBD1. Germline CDR1 reads KGHSH; CDR2 reads LQKENI. This CDR3 has 15 amino acids. V dropped 3 bases and J dropped 8; count of bases not matched to a gene: 8. CDR3 protein: CASSPTGQGIDEQFF. Here the CDR3 DNA reads TGTGCCAGCTCACCCACGGGACAGGGAATCGATGAGCAGTTCTTC.

The chain employs TRBV5-5 and TRBJ2-5; D remains ambiguous. The germline V gene has CDR1 SGHKS and CDR2 YYEKEE (reference sequence). V was trimmed by 0 bases and J by 4 bases, leaving 7 bases between them. This CDR3 has 13 amino acids. CDR3 protein: CASSLEVVETQYF. CDR3 bases: TGTGCCAGCAGCTTGGAAGTAGTAGAGACCCAGTACTTC.

The gene calls are TRBV7-6 and TRBJ1-1; weak D call: TRBD1 (6 bases). V lost 5 bases and J 4 bases, leaving 11 bases between the germline ends. The CDR3 covers 13 residues. CDR1 and CDR2 (germline): SGHVS, FNYEAQ. Here the CDR3 DNA reads TGTGCCAGCAGCGCACAGGGTAGCACTGAAGCTTTCTTT. It yields the protein CASSAQGSTEAFF.

CDR3 nucleotide sequence: TGTGCCAGCTCCCCCCGAGGGGAGAACTACGAGCAGTACTTC. Translated: CASSPRGENYEQYF. The V gene is TRBV18, the J gene TRBJ2-7; D might be TRBD1 or TRBD2, each matching 5 bases. The germline V gene encodes CDR1 KGHSH and CDR2 LQKENI. The CDR3 contains 14 residues. The V and J ends lost 6 bases and 3 bases respectively, with 15 bases between them.

V and J are TRBV29-1 and TRBJ2-7; D is unresolved. The ends were cut back, 4 bases at V and 0 bases at J, with 7 bases in the middle. CDR3 size: 12 residues. The germline CDR1 and CDR2 sequences are SQVTM and ANQGSEA. CDR3 nucleotide sequence: TGCAGCGTTGTAGGTAGCTCCTACGAGCAGTACTTC. This translates into CSVVGSSYEQYF.

The DNA for the CDR3 is TGTGCCAGTAGTTCGGGGCCAGCGGGGAACTACGAGCAGTACTTC. Amino acid sequence: CASSSGPAGNYEQYF. The chain is built from TRBV19 and TRBJ2-5; TRBD2 agrees at 7 bases. The assigned J gene may be wrong: the sequence end matches TRBJ2-7 better. CDR1 and CDR2 from the germline V gene are LNHDA and SQIVND (reference sequence). The CDR3 covers 15 residues.

The chain is built from TRBV19 and TRBJ1-2, with D perhaps TRBD1 (5 bases). Trimming removed 5 bases at V and 8 bases at J, with 15 bases between. The CDR3 sequence is 13 residues long. Germline V gene sequence: CDR1 LNHDA, CDR2 SQIVND (reference sequence). CDR3 nucleotides: TGTGCCAGTAGTGCCCCCGGGACGAGCGGCTACACCTTC. It codes for CASSAPGTSGYTF.

The chain carries TRBV9 and TRBJ1-6; 8 positions match TRBD1. In germline, CDR1 is SGDLS, CDR2 YYNGEE. The CDR3 spans 17 residues. Trimming at V came to 0 bases and at J to 4 bases, leaving 6 bases not matched to a gene. The CDR3 sequence is CASSVDARGLYNSPLHF. The CDR3 DNA reads as TGTGCCAGCAGCGTAGATGCCAGGGGGCTTTATAATTCACCCCTCCACTTT.

The chain's CDR3 is CATRGGRAVDEQFF. In DNA, the CDR3 is TGTGCCACCCGGGGGGGGAGGGCCGTCGATGAGCAGTTCTTC. The gene calls are TRBV6-1 and TRBJ2-1; 8 nucleotides match TRBD2. V trimming: 10 bases; J trimming: 8 bases; junction bases outside the gene matches: 13. This CDR3 is built from 14 residues. Germline lookup yields CDR1 MNHNS and CDR2 SASEGT.